Given below is one T cell receptor (beta chain) in context. This clone's antigen is unknown. Base qualities are not provided; no much larger clone lies one nucleotide away. This sample is drawn from a study of T cell changes during pregnancy in multiple sclerosis (dated by TCRdb to between 2019 and 2020). Concerning the study at large: In women with multiple sclerosis, the researchers looked at how the T cell repertoire shifted as pregnancy progressed.

Receptor libraries were prepared by the immunoSEQ multiplex PCR assay. TCRdb stores this immuneACCESS table with in-frame sequences only. Part of the clones is absent; in the studies checked, under half of the shortfall reflects unresolved V genes, and no reason is known for the rest. The sample includes over 80,000 clones, with about nine tenths observed a single time. The ten largest clones add up to roughly 0.77% of the sample. This clonotype was sampled from a female donor in good health, enrolled as a control in a pregnancy study. The sample in question was peripheral blood, obtained in the second trimester of pregnancy.

The nucleotide sequence is given as TGTGCCAGCAGCTTAGGGGGACAGGGTGGCTACACCTTC. This gives the protein CASSLGGQGGYTF. In this chain, TRBV7-2 is recombined with TRBJ1-2, and 9 bases in between align with TRBD1. There are 13 amino acids in the CDR3, from cysteine to phenylalanine inclusive. The CDR3 DNA has 39 bases and is translated from base 1. Unmatched junction bases come to 1, with V trimmed by 1 base and J by 7 bases. CDR1 and CDR2, looked up from the germline V gene, are SGHTA and FQGNSA. Joined to the reference TRBV7-2 and TRBJ1-2 proteins, this CDR3 gives the full variable domain: GAGVSQSPSNKVTEKGKDVELRCDPISGHTALYWYRQSLGQGLEFLIYFQGNSAPDKSGLPSDRFSAERTGGSVSTLTIQRTQQEDSAVYLCASSLGGQGGYTFGSGTRLTVV.